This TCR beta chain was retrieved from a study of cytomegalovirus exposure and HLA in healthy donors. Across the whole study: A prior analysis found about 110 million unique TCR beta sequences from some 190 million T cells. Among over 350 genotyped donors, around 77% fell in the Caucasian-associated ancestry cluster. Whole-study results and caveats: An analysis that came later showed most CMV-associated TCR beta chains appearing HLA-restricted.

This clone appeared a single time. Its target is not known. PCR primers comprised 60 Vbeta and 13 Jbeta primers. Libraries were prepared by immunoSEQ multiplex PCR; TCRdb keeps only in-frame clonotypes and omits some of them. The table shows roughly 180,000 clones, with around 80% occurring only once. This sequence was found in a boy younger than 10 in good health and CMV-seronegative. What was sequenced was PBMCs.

CDR3 bases: TGTGCCAGCAGTTACGACCAGACAGGCTATGGCTACACCTTC. Its protein is CASSYDQTGYGYTF. The rearrangement links TRBV6-5 to TRBJ1-2, with a possible D match to TRBD1 (6 bases). Deletions cut 2 bases from V and 4 bases from J, with 11 bases between. Per germline, CDR1 MNHEY and CDR2 SVGAGI. CDR3 length equals 14 residues.